The clone carrying this T cell receptor (beta chain) occurred a few times. What it recognizes is unknown. V lost 3 bases to trimming and J lost 12 bases, with 9 bases between them. Per the germline V gene, CDR1 is MGHRA and CDR2 is YSYEKL. CDR3 length: 11 residues. The sample belongs to a study of T cell repertoires in cytomegalovirus infection. Study background: Both CMV infection and a matching HLA type were indicated by public TCR beta signatures. Overall study results and limits: CMV-specific HLA-C-restricted TCR beta clonotypes dominated the ex vivo response.

In TCRdb, the reads were re-called with MiXCR into one record per CDR3 protein. The data show 570,000 or so distinct CDR3 sequences, approximately 40% seen once. The rearrangement joins TRBV4-1 to TRBJ2-1; D uncertain. The sequencing here drew on cultured PBMCs, taken from culture after CMV antigen stimulation. This sequence was found in a human donor in good health (CMV status not recorded). Some clones in this sample may be carry-over from other donors' samples. The CDR3 protein is CASSHFTRQFF. The CDR3 DNA reads TGCGCCAGCAGCCATTTCACCAGGCAGTTCTTC.